A single sample is the source of the 23 T cell receptor beta chains below, sequenced in a study of identical twins. Using its own MiXCR run on the 5' RACE reads, TCRdb lists one record per CDR3 protein. The sample records about 530,000 distinct CDR3 sequences, over 12% being singletons. These data were likewise used in another study, on yellow fever vaccine responses in identical twins.

Sequencing used CD4+ T cells sorted from blood. These receptor sequences come from a woman between 18 and 29 years old in good health.

V is TRBV3-1 and J is TRBJ2-5; D not resolved. Germline loops: CDR1 LGHDT, CDR2 YNNKEL (reference sequence). The length of the CDR3 is 12 residues. Trimming took off 4 bases at V and 5 bases at J, with 8 bases between the two ends. CDR3 bases: TGTGCCAGCAGCCGATCTCAGGAGACCCAGTACTTC. Translating gives CASSRSQETQYF.

V gene TRBV6-6 combines with J gene TRBJ2-6; 8 bases align to TRBD2. With 6 bases clipped from V and 1 base from J, the junction kept 11 bases outside the gene matches. CDR3 length: 18 amino acids. Looked up from germline, CDR1 is MNHNY and CDR2 is SVGAGI (reference sequence). CDR3 residues: CASSRSGVAGSGANVLTF. The CDR3 nucleotides read TGTGCCAGCAGCCGATCCGGGGTAGCGGGGTCTGGGGCCAACGTCCTGACTTTC.

In this sample, this clonotype turned up a few times. The gene calls are TRBV7-8 and TRBJ2-7, with D perhaps TRBD1 or TRBD2 (5 bases each). CDR1 is SGHVS and CDR2 is FQNEAQ in the germline V gene. The CDR3 runs 14 residues. The V and J ends lost 3 bases and 1 base respectively, with 10 bases between them. The CDR3 here is CASSFRDPSYEQYV. DNA of the CDR3: TGTGCCAGCAGCTTCCGGGACCCATCCTACGAGCAGTACGTC.

The sample holds a few counts of this clonotype. V gene TRBV5-8 combines with J gene TRBJ1-1; D is unresolved. Germline CDR1 and CDR2: SGHTS and YDEGEE. V was shortened by 4 bases and J by 5 bases, with 12 bases between the two germline ends. CDR3 length: 13 residues. CDR3 protein: CASSLVGKTEAFF. The CDR3 coding sequence is TGTGCCAGCAGCCTGGTAGGGAAAACTGAAGCTTTCTTT.

This chain connects TRBV4-1 to TRBJ2-3, with D hard to call. Between the trimmed V and J ends, which lost 1 base and 2 bases, there was a span of 13 bases. The germline gives CDR1 MGHRA, CDR2 YSYEKL. The CDR3 has 16 residues. In nucleotides, the CDR3 is TGCGCCAGCAGCCAAGTTCTAGGTTTAGACACAGATACGCAGTATTTT. It specifies CASSQVLGLDTDTQYF.

The chain is built from TRBV5-1 and TRBJ1-1, with 10 bases identical to TRBD1. J lost 11 bases, V lost 4 bases, and 8 bases had no gene match. The germline V gene encodes CDR1 SGHRS and CDR2 YFSETQ. The CDR3 has 13 amino acids. The CDR3: CASSDRDRGAAFF. DNA of the CDR3: TGCGCCAGCAGCGACCGGGACAGGGGAGCGGCTTTCTTT. Using reference TRBV5-1 and TRBJ1-1 for the parts outside the CDR3, the full variable domain is KAGVTQTPRYLIKTRGQQVTLSCSPISGHRSVSWYQQTPGQGLQFLFEYFSETQRNKGNFPGRFSGRQFSNSRSEMNVSTLELGDSALYLCASSDRDRGAAFFGQGTRLTVV.

The gene calls are TRBV24-1 and TRBJ2-3; D not certain. The V gene's germline CDR1 is KGHDR and CDR2 SFDVKD. V was pared by 4 bases and J by 2 bases, with 15 bases between. This CDR3 comprises 16 residues. CDR3 region: CATSDSSWAATDTQYF. The CDR3 DNA is TGTGCCACCAGTGACTCATCATGGGCGGCCACAGATACGCAGTATTTT.

The V call is TRBV18, the J call TRBJ2-6; 10 bases fit TRBD1. The trim removed 3 bases at V and 0 bases at J, leaving 5 bases unmatched. This CDR3 region has 18 residues. Germline CDR1 and CDR2: KGHSH and LQKENI. The CDR3 reads CASSPTGGSISGANVLTF. DNA of the CDR3: TGTGCCAGCTCACCGACAGGGGGCTCCATCTCTGGGGCCAACGTCCTGACTTTC. The full variable domain, in which reference TRBV18 and TRBJ2-6 provide the parts outside the CDR3, is NAGVMQNPRHLVRRRGQEARLRCSPMKGHSHVYWYRQLPEEGLKFMVYLQKENIIDESGMPKERFSAEFPKEGPSILRIQQVVRGDSAAYFCASSPTGGSISGANVLTFGAGSRLTVL.

This clonotype was picked up a small number of times. The gene calls are TRBV5-5 and TRBJ2-7; D is unclear. Looked up from germline, CDR1 is SGHKS and CDR2 is YYEKEE (reference sequence). Trimming took 3 bases from V and 4 from J, leaving 23 bases between them. The CDR3 runs to 17 residues. The CDR3 region is CASSSYDEWTVIYEQYV. The DNA for the CDR3 is TGTGCCAGCAGCTCCTATGACGAATGGACGGTGATTTACGAGCAGTACGTC.

This clonotype has at least ten counts. The V gene is TRBV2, the J gene TRBJ2-1; D may be TRBD1 (6 bases). The V end was cut by 6 bases, the J end by 2 bases, with 14 bases between. Germline loops: CDR1 SNHLY, CDR2 FYNNEI. CDR3 length: 15 amino acids. The CDR3 protein is CASRMDRETYNEQFF. DNA of the CDR3: TGTGCCAGCAGAATGGACAGAGAGACCTACAATGAGCAGTTCTTC.

V and J are TRBV12-3 or TRBV12-4 and TRBJ2-1; tentatively, D is TRBD2 (5 bases). This CDR3 has 15 amino acids. Trimming shortened V by 4 bases and J by 3 bases, and 13 bases separated the two germline ends. The CDR3 DNA follows: TGTGCCAGCAGTTCGAGCGGACCGGTCTACAATGAGCAGTTCTTC. Translated: CASSSSGPVYNEQFF.

This clonotype was found a few times. The chain links TRBV7-2 to TRBJ2-7, with 11 positions matching TRBD2. This CDR3 is 16 amino acids long. Losses at the gene ends were 5 bases for V and 2 bases for J; bases not matched to a gene: 8. Germline assignment: CDR1 SGHTA and CDR2 FQGNSA. The CDR3, as DNA: TGTGCCAGCAGCCTCCTACTAGCGGGAGCGGCCTACGAGCAGTACTTC. Translation gives CASSLLLAGAAYEQYF.

The V gene is TRBV3-1, the J gene TRBJ2-7, with D tentatively TRBD2 (5 bases). The CDR3 is 16 residues long. V shed 0 bases and J shed 2 bases, with 14 bases lying between them. Germline values: CDR1 LGHDT, CDR2 YNNKEL (reference sequence). DNA for the CDR3: TGTGCCAGCAGCCAAGAGACTATAGCTATGACCTACGAGCAGTACTTC. As protein: CASSQETIAMTYEQYF.

The gene calls are TRBV4-2 and TRBJ2-1; 13 nucleotides match TRBD2. The V gene end was trimmed by 0 bases and the J gene end by 7 bases; junction bases not matched to a gene: 3. The germline V gene has CDR1 LGHNA and CDR2 YNFKEQ. The CDR3 is 16 residues long. Written as DNA, the CDR3 is TGTGCCAGCAGCCAAGAACTAGCGGGGGGGCGGAATGAGCAGTTCTTC. Protein product: CASSQELAGGRNEQFF.

This clonotype came up a few times. This chain connects TRBV28 to TRBJ2-3, with 15 bases that match TRBD2. J lost 0 bases, V lost 4 bases, and 8 bases had no gene match. CDR3 size: 19 residues. Germline V gene sequence: CDR1 MDHEN, CDR2 SYDVKM. As DNA, the CDR3 is TGTGCCAGCAGTTCGGGACTAGCGGGGGGACCCGCTAGCACAGATACGCAGTATTTT. Protein: CASSSGLAGGPASTDTQYF.

This clonotype has just one count. V is TRBV7-8 and J is TRBJ2-1; 10 positions match TRBD1. CDR3 length: 15 amino acids. The germline V gene encodes CDR1 SGHVS and CDR2 FQNEAQ. V was pared by 7 bases and J by 5 bases, with 8 bases of the junction left unmatched. The CDR3 loop is CASTRQGALHNEQFF. The CDR3 region has the DNA TGTGCCAGCACAAGACAGGGGGCCCTACACAATGAGCAGTTCTTC.

This clonotype was recorded many times. This chain connects TRBV5-1 to TRBJ1-1, with D uncertain. Trimming left V 4 bases short and J 8 bases short, with 12 bases between. Germline CDR1 reads SGHRS; CDR2 reads YFSETQ. This CDR3 has 12 amino acids. In nucleotides, the CDR3 is TGCGCCAGCAGCGCCTCCGGGATCGAAGCTTTCTTT. Translated: CASSASGIEAFF.

The table lists this clonotype with a few counts. The chain has TRBV27 and TRBJ1-5, with TRBD1 matching 7 bases. This CDR3 has 15 residues. CDR1 is MNHEY, CDR2 SMNVEV, per germline (reference sequence). V was pared by 5 bases and J by 2 bases, with 6 bases of the junction left unmatched. The CDR3 coding sequence is TGTGCCAGCAGTCACCGGACAGGAGGCAATCAGCCCCAGCATTTT. It translates to CASSHRTGGNQPQHF.

The chain recombines TRBV28 with TRBJ2-2; TRBD2 matches at 10 bases. The CDR3 consists of 15 residues. Germline CDR1 MDHEN, CDR2 SYDVKM. The V gene end was trimmed by 9 bases and the J gene end by 1 base; junction bases not matched to a gene: 5. CDR3 loop: CASGLAAENTGELFF. Here the CDR3 DNA reads TGTGCCAGTGGACTAGCGGCCGAGAACACCGGGGAGCTGTTTTTT.

To note about this clonotype: The junction departs from the called germline gene at one end, perhaps through a read error. The rearrangement links TRBV6-2 or TRBV6-3 to TRBJ2-7, with 8 bases that match TRBD1. CDR3 length equals 11 residues. CDR1 and CDR2 (germline): MNHEY, SVGEGT. DNA for the CDR3: TGTGCCAGCAGTTTGGACAGGGCCCACGTATTC. Translating gives CASSLDRAHVF.

This clonotype was recorded a few times. CDR3 nucleotide sequence: TGTGCCAGCAGTGAATATCAGGGCGCAACCTTGCAAGAGACCCAGTACTTC. Its protein is CASSEYQGATLQETQYF. The chain is built from TRBV25-1 and TRBJ2-5, with D perhaps TRBD1 (5 bases). The CDR3 has 17 amino acids. V was pared by 0 bases and J by 2 bases, with 16 bases between. CDR1 and CDR2 (germline): MGHDK, SYGVNS.

This clonotype was observed at least ten times. J is TRBJ2-1 and V is TRBV5-1; D is uncertain. Germline V gene sequence: CDR1 SGHRS, CDR2 YFSETQ. The CDR3 sequence is 13 residues long. V lost 0 bases to trimming and J lost 8 bases, with 9 bases between them. The CDR3 DNA reads TGCGCCAGCAGCTTGGCGACTCGTGATGAGCAGTTCTTC. Protein sequence: CASSLATRDEQFF.

This clonotype was observed a few times. The CDR3 DNA follows: TGCAGTGCTAGAGTCGGTAGCGGGAGCCCTTGGGGAGATACGCAGTATTTT. Protein: CSARVGSGSPWGDTQYF. The chain couples TRBV20-1 to TRBJ2-3, with TRBD2 identical over 9 bases. This CDR3 is built from 17 residues. The germline gives CDR1 DFQATT, CDR2 SNEGSKA (reference sequence). V was clipped by 1 base and J by 5 bases; unmatched bases: 13.